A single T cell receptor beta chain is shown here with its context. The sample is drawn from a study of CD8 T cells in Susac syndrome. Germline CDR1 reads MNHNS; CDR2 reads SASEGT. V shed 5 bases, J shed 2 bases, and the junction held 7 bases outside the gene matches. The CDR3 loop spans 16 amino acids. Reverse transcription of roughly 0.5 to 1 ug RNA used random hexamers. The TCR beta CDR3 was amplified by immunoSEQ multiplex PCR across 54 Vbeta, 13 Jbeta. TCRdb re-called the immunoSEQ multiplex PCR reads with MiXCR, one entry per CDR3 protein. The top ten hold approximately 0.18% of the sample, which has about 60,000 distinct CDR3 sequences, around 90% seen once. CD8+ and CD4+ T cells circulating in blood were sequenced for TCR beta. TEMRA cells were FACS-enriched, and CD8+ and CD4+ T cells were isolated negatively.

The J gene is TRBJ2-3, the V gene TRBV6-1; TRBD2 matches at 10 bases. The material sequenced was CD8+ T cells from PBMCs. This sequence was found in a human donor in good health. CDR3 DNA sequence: TGTGCCAGCAGTCCCGGGACTAGCGAATTCACAGATACGCAGTATTTT. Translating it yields CASSPGTSEFTDTQYF.